The TCR beta chain described here comes from a study of response to subunit inactivated influenza vaccine. This clonotype was seen many times. The target antigen is unknown. The CDR3 consists of 15 residues. Germline CDR1 is LGHNA and CDR2 is YNFKEQ. Between the trimmed V and J ends, which lost 1 base and 0 bases, there was a span of 7 bases. TCRdb passed the RT-PCR reads through MiXCR, listing each CDR3 protein once. The sample records approximately 310,000 distinct CDR3 sequences, 21% being singletons. Whole-study findings and limits: Authors suggested few new T cells are recruited by each seasonal influenza vaccination.

The chain has TRBV4-2 and TRBJ1-3; D ambiguous. The TCR sequence derives from a man aged 50 to 69 who received an inactivated influenza vaccine. The sample in question was PBMCs from blood, obtained around 22 months after vaccination. Written as DNA, the CDR3 is TGTGCCAGCAGCCAAGGACGGTCCTCTGGAAACACCATATATTTT. The encoded protein is CASSQGRSSGNTIYF.